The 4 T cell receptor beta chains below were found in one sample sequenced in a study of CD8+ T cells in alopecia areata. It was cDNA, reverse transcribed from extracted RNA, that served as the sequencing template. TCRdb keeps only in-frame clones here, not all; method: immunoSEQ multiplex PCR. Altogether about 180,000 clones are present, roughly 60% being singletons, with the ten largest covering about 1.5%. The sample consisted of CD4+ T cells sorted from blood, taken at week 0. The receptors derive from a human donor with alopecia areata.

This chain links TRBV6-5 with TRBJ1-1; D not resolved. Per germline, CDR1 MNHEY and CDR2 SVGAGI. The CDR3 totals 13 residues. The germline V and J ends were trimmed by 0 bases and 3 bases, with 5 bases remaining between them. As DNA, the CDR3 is TGTGCCAGCAGTTACTCGTACGACACTGAAGCTTTCTTT. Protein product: CASSYSYDTEAFF.

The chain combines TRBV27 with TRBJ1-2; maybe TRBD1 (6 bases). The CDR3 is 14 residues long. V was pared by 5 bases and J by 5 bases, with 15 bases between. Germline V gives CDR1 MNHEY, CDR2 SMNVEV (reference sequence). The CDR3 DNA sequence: TGTGCCAGCAGTCCGTCGGGAGGGGGATATGGCTACACCTTC. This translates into CASSPSGGGYGYTF.

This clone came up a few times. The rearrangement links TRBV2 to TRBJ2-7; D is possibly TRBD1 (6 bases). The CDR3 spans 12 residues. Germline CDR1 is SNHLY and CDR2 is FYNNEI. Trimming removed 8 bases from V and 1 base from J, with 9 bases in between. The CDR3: CASRTVSYEQYF. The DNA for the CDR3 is TGTGCCAGCCGGACAGTTTCCTACGAGCAGTACTTC.

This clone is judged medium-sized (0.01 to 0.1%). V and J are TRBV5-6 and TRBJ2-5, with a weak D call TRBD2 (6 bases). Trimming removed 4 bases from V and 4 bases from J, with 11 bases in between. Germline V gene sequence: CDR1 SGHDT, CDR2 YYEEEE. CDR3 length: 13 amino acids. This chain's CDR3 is CASSRRGRETQYF. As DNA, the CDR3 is TGTGCCAGCAGCCGCCGGGGGAGAGAGACCCAGTACTTC.